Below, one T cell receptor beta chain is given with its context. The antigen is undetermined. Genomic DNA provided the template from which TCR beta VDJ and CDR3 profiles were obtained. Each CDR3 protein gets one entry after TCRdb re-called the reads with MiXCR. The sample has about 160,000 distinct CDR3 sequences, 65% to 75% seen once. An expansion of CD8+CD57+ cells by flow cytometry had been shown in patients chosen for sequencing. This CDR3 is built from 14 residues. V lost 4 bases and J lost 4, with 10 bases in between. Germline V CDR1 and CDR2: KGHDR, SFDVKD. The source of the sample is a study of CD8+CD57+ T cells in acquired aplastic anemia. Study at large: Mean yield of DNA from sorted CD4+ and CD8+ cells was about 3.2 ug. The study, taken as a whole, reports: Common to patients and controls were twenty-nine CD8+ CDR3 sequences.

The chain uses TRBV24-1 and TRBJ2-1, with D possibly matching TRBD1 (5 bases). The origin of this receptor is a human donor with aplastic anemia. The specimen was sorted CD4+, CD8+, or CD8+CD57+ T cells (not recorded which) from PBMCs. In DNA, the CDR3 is TGTGCCACCAGTGACGCCACAGGTTACAATGAGCAGTTCTTC. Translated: CATSDATGYNEQFF.